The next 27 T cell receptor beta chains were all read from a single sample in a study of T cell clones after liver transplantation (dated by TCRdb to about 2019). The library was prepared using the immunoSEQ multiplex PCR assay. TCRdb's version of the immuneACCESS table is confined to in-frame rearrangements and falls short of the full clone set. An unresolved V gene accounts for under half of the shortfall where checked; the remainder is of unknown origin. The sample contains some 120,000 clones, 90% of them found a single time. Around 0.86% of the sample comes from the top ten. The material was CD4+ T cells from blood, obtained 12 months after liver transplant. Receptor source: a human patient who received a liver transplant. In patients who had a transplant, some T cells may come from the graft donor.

The CDR3 DNA is TGTGCCAGCAGCTTAGAAGCCCTAGGAACAGGCAACGAGCAGTACTTC. Protein sequence: CASSLEALGTGNEQYF. The genes are TRBV7-9 and TRBJ2-7; D possibly corresponds to TRBD1 (5 bases). This CDR3 is 16 amino acids long. V was clipped by 1 base and J by 5 bases, with 18 bases between them. Germline CDR1 SEHNR, CDR2 FQNEAQ (reference sequence).

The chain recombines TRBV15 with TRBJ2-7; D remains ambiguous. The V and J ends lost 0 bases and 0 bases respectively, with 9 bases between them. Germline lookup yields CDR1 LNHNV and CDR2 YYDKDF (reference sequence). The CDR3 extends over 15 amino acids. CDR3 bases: TGTGCCACCAGCAGAGATAGGAGAACCTCCTACGAGCAGTACTTC. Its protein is CATSRDRRTSYEQYF.

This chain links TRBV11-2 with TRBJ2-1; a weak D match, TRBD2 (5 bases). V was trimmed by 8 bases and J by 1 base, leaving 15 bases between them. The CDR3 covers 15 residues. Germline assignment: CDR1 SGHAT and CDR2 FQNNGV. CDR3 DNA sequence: TGTGCCAGCTCACAGCCACGCGGGTCCTACAATGAGCAGTTCTTC. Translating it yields CASSQPRGSYNEQFF.

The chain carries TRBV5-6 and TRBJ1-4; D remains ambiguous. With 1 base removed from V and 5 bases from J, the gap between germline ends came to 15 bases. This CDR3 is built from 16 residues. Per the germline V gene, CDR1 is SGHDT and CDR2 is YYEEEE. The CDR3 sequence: CASSLRIGTGNEKLFF. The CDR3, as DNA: TGTGCCAGCAGCTTGCGAATAGGCACGGGGAATGAAAAACTGTTTTTT.

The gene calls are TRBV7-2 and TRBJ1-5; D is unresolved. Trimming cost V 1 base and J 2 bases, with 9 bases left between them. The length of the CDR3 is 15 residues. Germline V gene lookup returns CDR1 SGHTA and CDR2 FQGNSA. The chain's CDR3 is CASSLGSGGNQPQHF. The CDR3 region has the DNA TGTGCCAGCAGCTTAGGCTCGGGAGGCAATCAGCCCCAGCATTTT. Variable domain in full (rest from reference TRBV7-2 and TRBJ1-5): GAGVSQSPSNKVTEKGKDVELRCDPISGHTALYWYRQSLGQGLEFLIYFQGNSAPDKSGLPSDRFSAERTGGSVSTLTIQRTQQEDSAVYLCASSLGSGGNQPQHFGDGTRLSIL.

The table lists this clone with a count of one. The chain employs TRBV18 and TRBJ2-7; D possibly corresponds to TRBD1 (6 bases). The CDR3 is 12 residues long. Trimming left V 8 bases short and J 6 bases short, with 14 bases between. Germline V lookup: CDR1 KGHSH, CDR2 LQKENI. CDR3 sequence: CASRTQGTEQYF. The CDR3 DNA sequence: TGTGCCAGCCGAACACAGGGAACCGAGCAGTACTTC. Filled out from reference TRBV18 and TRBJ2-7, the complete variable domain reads NAGVMQNPRHLVRRRGQEARLRCSPMKGHSHVYWYRQLPEEGLKFMVYLQKENIIDESGMPKERFSAEFPKEGPSILRIQQVVRGDSAAYFCASRTQGTEQYFGPGTRLTVT.

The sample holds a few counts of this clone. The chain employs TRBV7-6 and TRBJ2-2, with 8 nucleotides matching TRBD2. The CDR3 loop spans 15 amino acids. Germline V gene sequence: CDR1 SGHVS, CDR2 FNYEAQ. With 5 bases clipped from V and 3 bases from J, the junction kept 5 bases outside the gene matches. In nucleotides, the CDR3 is TGTGCCAGCAGCCGCGGGGGGCACTACACCGGGGAGCTGTTTTTT. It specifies CASSRGGHYTGELFF.

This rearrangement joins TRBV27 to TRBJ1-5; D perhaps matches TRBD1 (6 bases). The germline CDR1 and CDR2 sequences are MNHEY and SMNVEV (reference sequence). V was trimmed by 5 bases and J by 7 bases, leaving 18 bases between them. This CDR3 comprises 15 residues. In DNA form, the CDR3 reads TGTGCCAGCAGTCCCTCTTCGGGGGGCGCCCAGCCCCAGCATTTT. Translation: CASSPSSGGAQPQHF.

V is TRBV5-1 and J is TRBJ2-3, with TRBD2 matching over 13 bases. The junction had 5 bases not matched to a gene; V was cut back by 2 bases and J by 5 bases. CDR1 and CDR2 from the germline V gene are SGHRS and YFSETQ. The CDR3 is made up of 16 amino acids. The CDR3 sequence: CASSFRLAGGKDTQYF. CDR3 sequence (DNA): TGCGCCAGCAGCTTCCGACTAGCGGGAGGTAAAGATACGCAGTATTTT.

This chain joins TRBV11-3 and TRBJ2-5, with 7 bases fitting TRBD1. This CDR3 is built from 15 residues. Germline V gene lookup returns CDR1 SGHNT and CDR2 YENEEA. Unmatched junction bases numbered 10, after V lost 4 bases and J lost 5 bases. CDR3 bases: TGTGCCAGCAGCTCCCCAAAGGGACAGCTGGAGACCCAGTACTTC. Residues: CASSSPKGQLETQYF.

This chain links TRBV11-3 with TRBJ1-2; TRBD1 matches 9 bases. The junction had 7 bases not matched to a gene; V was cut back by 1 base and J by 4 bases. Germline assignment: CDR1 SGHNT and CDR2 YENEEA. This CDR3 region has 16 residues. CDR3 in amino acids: CASSLVQGARGYGYTF. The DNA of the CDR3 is TGTGCCAGCAGCTTAGTACAGGGGGCGCGTGGCTATGGCTACACCTTC.

The CDR3 loop reads CASSFRDTYNEQFF. CDR3 bases: TGCGCCAGCAGCTTTCGGGACACCTACAATGAGCAGTTCTTC. The gene calls are TRBV5-1 and TRBJ2-1, with a possible D match to TRBD1 (6 bases). The CDR3 runs 14 residues. Germline V lookup: CDR1 SGHRS, CDR2 YFSETQ. V lost 2 bases, J lost 2 bases, and 8 bases lay in between.

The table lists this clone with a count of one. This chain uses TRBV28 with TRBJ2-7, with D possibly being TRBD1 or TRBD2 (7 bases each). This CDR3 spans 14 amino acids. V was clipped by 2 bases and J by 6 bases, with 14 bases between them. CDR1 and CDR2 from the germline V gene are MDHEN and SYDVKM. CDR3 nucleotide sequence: TGTGCCAGCAGTTTACTCAGGGGGGGTGGCGAGCAGTACTTC. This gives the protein CASSLLRGGGEQYF.

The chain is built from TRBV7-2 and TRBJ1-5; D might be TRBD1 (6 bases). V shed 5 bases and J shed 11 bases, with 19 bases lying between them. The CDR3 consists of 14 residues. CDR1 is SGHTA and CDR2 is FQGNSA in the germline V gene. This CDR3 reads CASSPNRASEAQHF. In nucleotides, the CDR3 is TGTGCCAGCAGCCCTAACAGGGCAAGCGAGGCCCAGCATTTT.

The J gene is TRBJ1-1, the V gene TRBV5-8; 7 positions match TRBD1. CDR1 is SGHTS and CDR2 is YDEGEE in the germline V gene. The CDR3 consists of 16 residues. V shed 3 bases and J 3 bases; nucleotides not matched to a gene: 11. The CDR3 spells CASSYLEGARDTEAFF. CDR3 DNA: TGTGCCAGCAGCTATTTAGAGGGGGCCCGGGACACTGAAGCTTTCTTT. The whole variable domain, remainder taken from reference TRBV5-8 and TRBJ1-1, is EAGVTQSPTHLIKTRGQQATLRCSPISGHTSVYWYQQALGLGLQFLLWYDEGEERNRGNFPPRFSGRQFPNYSSELNVNALELEDSALYLCASSYLEGARDTEAFFGQGTRLTVV.

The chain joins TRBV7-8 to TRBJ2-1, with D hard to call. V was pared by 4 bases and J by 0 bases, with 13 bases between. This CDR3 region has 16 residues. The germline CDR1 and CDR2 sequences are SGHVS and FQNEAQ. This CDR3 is CASSSVRLSSYNEQFF. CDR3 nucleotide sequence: TGTGCCAGCAGCTCAGTTAGGCTGAGCTCCTACAATGAGCAGTTCTTC.

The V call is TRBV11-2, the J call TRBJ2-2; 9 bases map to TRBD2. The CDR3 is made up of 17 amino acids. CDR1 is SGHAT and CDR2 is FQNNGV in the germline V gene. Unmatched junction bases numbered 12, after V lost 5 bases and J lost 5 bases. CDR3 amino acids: CASSPGWSGRWTGELFF. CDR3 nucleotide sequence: TGTGCCAGCAGCCCCGGGTGGAGCGGGAGGTGGACCGGGGAGCTGTTTTTT.

The chain's CDR3 is CASGNEGYGEQYF. The CDR3 DNA reads TGCGCCAGCGGAAACGAGGGTTACGGCGAGCAGTACTTC. The J gene is TRBJ2-7, the V gene TRBV5-1; maybe TRBD2 (5 bases). Germline lookup yields CDR1 SGHRS and CDR2 YFSETQ. The CDR3 covers 13 residues. Trimming took 7 bases from V and 6 from J, leaving 17 bases between them.

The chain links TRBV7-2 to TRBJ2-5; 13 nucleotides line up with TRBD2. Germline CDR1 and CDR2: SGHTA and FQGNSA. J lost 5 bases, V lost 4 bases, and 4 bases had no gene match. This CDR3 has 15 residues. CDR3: CASSSLAGGRETQYF. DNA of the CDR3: TGTGCCAGCAGCTCACTAGCGGGAGGGCGGGAGACCCAGTACTTC.

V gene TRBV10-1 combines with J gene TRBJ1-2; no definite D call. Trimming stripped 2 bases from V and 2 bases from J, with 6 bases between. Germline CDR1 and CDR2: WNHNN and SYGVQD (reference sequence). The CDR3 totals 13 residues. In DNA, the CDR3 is TGCGCCAGCAGTGAGAACCTAAACTATGGCTACACCTTC. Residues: CASSENLNYGYTF.

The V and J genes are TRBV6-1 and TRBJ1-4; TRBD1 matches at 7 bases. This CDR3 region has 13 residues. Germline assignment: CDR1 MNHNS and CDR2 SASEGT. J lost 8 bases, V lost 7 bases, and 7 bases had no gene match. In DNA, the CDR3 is TGTGCCAGCATCAGGGGGTTGGGAGAAAAACTGTTTTTT. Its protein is CASIRGLGEKLFF.

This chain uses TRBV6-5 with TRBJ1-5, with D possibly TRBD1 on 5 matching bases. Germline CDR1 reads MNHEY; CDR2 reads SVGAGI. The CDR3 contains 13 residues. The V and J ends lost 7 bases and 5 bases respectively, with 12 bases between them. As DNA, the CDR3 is TGTGCCAGCAAAACAGGATGGGATCAGCCCCAGCATTTT. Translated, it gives CASKTGWDQPQHF.

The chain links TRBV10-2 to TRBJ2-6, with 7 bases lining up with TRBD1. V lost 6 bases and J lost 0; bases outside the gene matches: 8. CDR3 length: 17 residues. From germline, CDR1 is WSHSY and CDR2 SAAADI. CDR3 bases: TGCGCCAGCAGCAGACAGGGCCCAAGCTCTGGGGCCAACGTCCTGACTTTC. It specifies CASSRQGPSSGANVLTF.

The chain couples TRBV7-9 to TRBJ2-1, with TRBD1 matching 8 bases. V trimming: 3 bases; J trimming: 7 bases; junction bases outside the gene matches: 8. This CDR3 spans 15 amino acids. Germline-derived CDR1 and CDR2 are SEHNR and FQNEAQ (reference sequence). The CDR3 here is CASSLRQGKGNEQFF. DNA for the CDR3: TGTGCCAGCAGCTTGCGACAGGGGAAGGGGAATGAGCAGTTCTTC.

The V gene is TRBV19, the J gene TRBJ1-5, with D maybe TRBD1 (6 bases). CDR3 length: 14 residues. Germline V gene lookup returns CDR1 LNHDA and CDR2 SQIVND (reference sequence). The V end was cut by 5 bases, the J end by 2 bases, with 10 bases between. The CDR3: CASSGGGRNQPQHF. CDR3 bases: TGTGCCAGTAGTGGAGGGGGGCGCAATCAGCCCCAGCATTTT.

CDR3 residues: CASIPSGTSTETQYF. The CDR3 DNA reads TGCGCCAGCATCCCTAGCGGGACCTCTACCGAGACCCAGTACTTC. The chain couples TRBV5-1 to TRBJ2-5; 9 bases line up with TRBD2. This CDR3 region has 15 residues. V trimming: 6 bases; J trimming: 5 bases; junction bases outside the gene matches: 11. Per germline, CDR1 SGHRS and CDR2 YFSETQ.

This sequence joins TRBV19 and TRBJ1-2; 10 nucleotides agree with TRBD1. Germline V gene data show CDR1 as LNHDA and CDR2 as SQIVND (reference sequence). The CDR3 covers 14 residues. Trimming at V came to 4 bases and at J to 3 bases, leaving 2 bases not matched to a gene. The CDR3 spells CASSTGTGDYGYTF. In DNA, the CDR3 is TGTGCCAGTAGTACTGGGACAGGGGACTATGGCTACACCTTC.